The 4 T cell receptor beta chains listed next were all sequenced from one sample in a study of T cells in narcolepsy. The data were produced by immunoSEQ multiplex PCR, yet TCRdb's version contains in-frame clones alone and is incomplete. The top ten clones hold over 1.5% of a sample with fewer than 15,000 clones, approximately 88% of them seen once. The sequencing input was CD45RA- memory CD4+ T cells from PBMCs. Every receptor here comes from a human donor with narcolepsy.

This sequence joins TRBV29-1 and TRBJ2-7; 11 nucleotides line up with TRBD2. This CDR3 comprises 13 residues. Germline-derived CDR1 and CDR2 are SQVTM and ANQGSEA. The J segment lost 0 bases and the V segment lost 6 bases, leaving 1 base of the junction unmatched. The CDR3: CSVGTSGSYEQYF. The CDR3 DNA reads as TGCAGCGTGGGGACTAGCGGCTCCTACGAGCAGTACTTC.

The chain couples TRBV10-3 to TRBJ1-2; 7 bases agree with TRBD1. The CDR3 runs 16 residues. Per germline, CDR1 ENHRY and CDR2 SYGVKD. V shed 4 bases, J shed 2 bases, and the junction held 10 bases outside the gene matches. The CDR3 sequence: CAISAGTVGSNYGYTF. The DNA of the CDR3 is TGTGCCATCAGTGCCGGGACAGTGGGATCCAACTATGGCTACACCTTC.

The genes are TRBV10-3 and TRBJ2-2, with TRBD2 matching 10 bases. With 8 bases clipped from V and 3 bases from J, the junction kept 0 bases outside the gene matches. Germline assignment: CDR1 ENHRY and CDR2 SYGVKD. The CDR3 covers 13 residues. The CDR3 region has the DNA TGTGCCATCGGACTAGCGGACACCGGGGAGCTGTTTTTT. It is translated as CAIGLADTGELFF.

The rearrangement uses TRBV5-1 and TRBJ1-1; possibly TRBD1 for D (5 bases). This CDR3 is 14 amino acids long. The V gene's germline CDR1 is SGHRS and CDR2 YFSETQ. V was cut by 0 bases and J by 5 bases, with 11 bases left in between. The CDR3 DNA reads as TGCGCCAGCAGCTTGGGTGGGGGGGTTACTGAAGCTTTCTTT. Amino acids: CASSLGGGVTEAFF.